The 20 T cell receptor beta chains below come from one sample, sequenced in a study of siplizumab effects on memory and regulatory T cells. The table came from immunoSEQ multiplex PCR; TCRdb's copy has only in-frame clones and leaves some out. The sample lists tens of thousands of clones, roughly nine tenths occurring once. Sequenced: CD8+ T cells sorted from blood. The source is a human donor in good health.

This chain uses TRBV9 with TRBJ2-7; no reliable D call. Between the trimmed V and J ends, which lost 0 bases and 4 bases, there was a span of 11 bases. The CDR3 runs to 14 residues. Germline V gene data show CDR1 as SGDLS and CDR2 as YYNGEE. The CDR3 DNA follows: TGTGCCAGCAGCGTAGGCGGCCCCAGTTACGAGCAGTACTTC. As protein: CASSVGGPSYEQYF. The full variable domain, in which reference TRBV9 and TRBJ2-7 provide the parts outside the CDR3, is DSGVTQTPKHLITATGQRVTLRCSPRSGDLSVYWYQQSLDQGLQFLIQYYNGEERAKGNILERFSAQQFPDLHSELNLSSLELGDSALYFCASSVGGPSYEQYFGPGTRLTVT.

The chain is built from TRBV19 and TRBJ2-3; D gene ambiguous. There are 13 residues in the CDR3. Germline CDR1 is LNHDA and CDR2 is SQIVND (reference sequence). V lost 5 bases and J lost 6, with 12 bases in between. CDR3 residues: CASSLIGRDTQYF. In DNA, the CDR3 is TGTGCCAGTAGTCTTATAGGTAGGGATACGCAGTATTTT.

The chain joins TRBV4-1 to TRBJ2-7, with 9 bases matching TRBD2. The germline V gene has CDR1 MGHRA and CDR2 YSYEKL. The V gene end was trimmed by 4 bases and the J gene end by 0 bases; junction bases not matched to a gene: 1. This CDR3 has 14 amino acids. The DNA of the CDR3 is TGCGCCAGCAGCCTTAGCGGGGGCTCCTACGAGCAGTACTTC. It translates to CASSLSGGSYEQYF.

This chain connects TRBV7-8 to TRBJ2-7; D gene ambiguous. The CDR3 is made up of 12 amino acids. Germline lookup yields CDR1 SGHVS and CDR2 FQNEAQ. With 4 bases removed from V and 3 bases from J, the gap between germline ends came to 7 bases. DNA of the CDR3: TGTGCCAGCAGCTACCAGGACTACGAGCAGTACTTC. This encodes CASSYQDYEQYF.

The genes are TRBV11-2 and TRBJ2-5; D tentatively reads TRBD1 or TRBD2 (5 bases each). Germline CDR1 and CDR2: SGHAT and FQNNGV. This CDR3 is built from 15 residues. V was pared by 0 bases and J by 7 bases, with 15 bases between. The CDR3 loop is CASSLDGAWDLTQYF. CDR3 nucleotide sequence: TGTGCCAGCAGCTTAGATGGCGCATGGGACCTGACCCAGTACTTC.

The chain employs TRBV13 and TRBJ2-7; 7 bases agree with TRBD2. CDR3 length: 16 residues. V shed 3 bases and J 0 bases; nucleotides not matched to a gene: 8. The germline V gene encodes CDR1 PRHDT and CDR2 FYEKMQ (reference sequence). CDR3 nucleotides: TGTGCCAGCAGCTTGGGAGCGGGAAGAAGCTCCTACGAGCAGTACTTC. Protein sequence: CASSLGAGRSSYEQYF. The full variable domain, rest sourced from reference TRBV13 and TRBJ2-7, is AAGVIQSPRHLIKEKRETATLKCYPIPRHDTVYWYQQGPGQDPQFLISFYEKMQSDKGSIPDRFSAQQFSDYHSELNMSSLELGDSALYFCASSLGAGRSSYEQYFGPGTRLTVT.

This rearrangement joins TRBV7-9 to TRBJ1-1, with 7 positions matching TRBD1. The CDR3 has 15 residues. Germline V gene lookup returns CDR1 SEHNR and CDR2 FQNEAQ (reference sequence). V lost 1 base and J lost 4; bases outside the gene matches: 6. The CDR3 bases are TGTGCCAGCAGCTTAGGCCAGGGGGTGGTCACTGAAGCTTTCTTT. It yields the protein CASSLGQGVVTEAFF.

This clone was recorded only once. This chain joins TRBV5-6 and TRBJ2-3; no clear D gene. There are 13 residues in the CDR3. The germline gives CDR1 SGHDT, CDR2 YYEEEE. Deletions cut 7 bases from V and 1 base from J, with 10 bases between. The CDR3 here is CASATGGTDTQYF. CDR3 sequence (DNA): TGTGCCAGCGCCACGGGTGGCACAGATACGCAGTATTTT. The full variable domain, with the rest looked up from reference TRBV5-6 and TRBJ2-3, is DAGVTQSPTHLIKTRGQQVTLRCSPKSGHDTVSWYQQALGQGPQFIFQYYEEEERQRGNFPDRFSGHQFPNYSSELNVNALLLGDSALYLCASATGGTDTQYFGPGTRLTVL.

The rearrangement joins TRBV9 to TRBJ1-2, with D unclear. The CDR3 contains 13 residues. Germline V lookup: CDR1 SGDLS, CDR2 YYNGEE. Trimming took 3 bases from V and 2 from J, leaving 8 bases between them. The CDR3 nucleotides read TGTGCCAGCAGCGAAGGCGTGAACTATGGCTACACCTTC. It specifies CASSEGVNYGYTF.

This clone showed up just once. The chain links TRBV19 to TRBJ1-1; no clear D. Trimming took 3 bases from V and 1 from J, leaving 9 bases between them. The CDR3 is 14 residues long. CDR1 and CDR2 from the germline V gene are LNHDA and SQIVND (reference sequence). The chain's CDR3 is CASSIFSQNTEAFF. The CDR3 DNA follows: TGTGCCAGTAGTATTTTTAGCCAGAACACTGAAGCTTTCTTT.

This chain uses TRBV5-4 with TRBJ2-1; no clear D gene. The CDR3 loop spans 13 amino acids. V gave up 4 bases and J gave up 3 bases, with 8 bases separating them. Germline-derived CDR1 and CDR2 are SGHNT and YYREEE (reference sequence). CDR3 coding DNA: TGTGCCAGCAGCGGTGAAAACTACAATGAGCAGTTCTTC. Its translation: CASSGENYNEQFF.

In DNA form, the CDR3 reads TGTGCCAGCAGCTCTCAGGGTCGGGCTGCCCAAGAGACCCAGTACTTC. This encodes CASSSQGRAAQETQYF. This chain links TRBV7-9 with TRBJ2-5, with D maybe TRBD1 (5 bases). V lost 4 bases and J lost 1, with 16 bases in between. The CDR3 has 16 amino acids. Germline CDR1 SEHNR, CDR2 FQNEAQ (reference sequence).

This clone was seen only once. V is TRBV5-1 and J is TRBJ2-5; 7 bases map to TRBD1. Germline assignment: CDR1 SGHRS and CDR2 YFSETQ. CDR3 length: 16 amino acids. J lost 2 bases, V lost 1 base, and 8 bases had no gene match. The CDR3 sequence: CASSLSPQGEQETQYF. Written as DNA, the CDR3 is TGCGCCAGCAGCTTGTCCCCGCAGGGGGAACAAGAGACCCAGTACTTC. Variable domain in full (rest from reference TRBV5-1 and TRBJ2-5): KAGVTQTPRYLIKTRGQQVTLSCSPISGHRSVSWYQQTPGQGLQFLFEYFSETQRNKGNFPGRFSGRQFSNSRSEMNVSTLELGDSALYLCASSLSPQGEQETQYFGPGTRLLVL.

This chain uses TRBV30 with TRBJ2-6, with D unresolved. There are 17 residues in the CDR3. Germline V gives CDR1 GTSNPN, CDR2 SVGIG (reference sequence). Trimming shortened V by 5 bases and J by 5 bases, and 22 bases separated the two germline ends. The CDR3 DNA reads TGTGCCTGGTGCATTGAGCGTTATAAAAGTCGGGCCAACGTCCTGACTTTC. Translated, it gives CAWCIERYKSRANVLTF.

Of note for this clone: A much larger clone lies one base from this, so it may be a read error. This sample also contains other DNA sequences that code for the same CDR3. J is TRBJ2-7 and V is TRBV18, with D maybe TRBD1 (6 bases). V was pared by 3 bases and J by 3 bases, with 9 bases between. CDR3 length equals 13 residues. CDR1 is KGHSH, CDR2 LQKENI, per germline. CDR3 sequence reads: CASSPGQSYEQYF. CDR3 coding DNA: TGTGCCAGCTCACCTGGACAGAGCTACGAGCAGTACTTC. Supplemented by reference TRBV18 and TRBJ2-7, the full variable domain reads NAGVMQNPRHLVRRRGQEARLRCSPMKGHSHVYWYRQLPEEGLKFMVYLQKENIIDESGMPKERFSAEFPKEGPSILRIQQVVRGDSAAYFCASSPGQSYEQYFGPGTRLTVT.

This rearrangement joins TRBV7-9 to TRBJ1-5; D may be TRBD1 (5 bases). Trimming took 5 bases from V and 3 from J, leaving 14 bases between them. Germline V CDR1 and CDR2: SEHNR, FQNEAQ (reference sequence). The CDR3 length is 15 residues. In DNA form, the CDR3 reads TGTGCCAGCAGCCCGCAAGGGGAAGCCAATCAGCCCCAGCATTTT. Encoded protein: CASSPQGEANQPQHF.

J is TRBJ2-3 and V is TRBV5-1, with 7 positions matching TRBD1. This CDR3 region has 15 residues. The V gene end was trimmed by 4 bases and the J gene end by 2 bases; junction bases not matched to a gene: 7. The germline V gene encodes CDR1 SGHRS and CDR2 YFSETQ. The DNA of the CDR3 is TGCGCCAGCAGCAACGGACAGGCCGTCACAGATACGCAGTATTTT. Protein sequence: CASSNGQAVTDTQYF. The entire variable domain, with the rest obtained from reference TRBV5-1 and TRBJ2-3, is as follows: KAGVTQTPRYLIKTRGQQVTLSCSPISGHRSVSWYQQTPGQGLQFLFEYFSETQRNKGNFPGRFSGRQFSNSRSEMNVSTLELGDSALYLCASSNGQAVTDTQYFGPGTRLTVL.

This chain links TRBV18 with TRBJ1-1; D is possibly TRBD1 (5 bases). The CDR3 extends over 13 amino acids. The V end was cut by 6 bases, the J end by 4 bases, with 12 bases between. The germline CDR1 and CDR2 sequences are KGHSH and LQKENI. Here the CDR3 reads CASSPGSGTEAFF. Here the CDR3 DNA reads TGTGCCAGCTCTCCAGGGTCGGGCACTGAAGCTTTCTTT.

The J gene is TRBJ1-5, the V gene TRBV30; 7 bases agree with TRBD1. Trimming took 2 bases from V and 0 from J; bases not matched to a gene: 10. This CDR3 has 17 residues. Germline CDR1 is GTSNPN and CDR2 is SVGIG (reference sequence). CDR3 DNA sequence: TGTGCCTGGAGTCACAGGGGTAAAGTCTTTAGCAATCAGCCCCAGCATTTT. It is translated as CAWSHRGKVFSNQPQHF.

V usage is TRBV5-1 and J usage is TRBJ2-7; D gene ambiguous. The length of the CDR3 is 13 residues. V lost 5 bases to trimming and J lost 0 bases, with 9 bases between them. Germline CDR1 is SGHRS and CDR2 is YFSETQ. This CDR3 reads CASRLDGSYEQYF. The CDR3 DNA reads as TGCGCCAGCAGACTGGACGGCTCCTACGAGCAGTACTTC.